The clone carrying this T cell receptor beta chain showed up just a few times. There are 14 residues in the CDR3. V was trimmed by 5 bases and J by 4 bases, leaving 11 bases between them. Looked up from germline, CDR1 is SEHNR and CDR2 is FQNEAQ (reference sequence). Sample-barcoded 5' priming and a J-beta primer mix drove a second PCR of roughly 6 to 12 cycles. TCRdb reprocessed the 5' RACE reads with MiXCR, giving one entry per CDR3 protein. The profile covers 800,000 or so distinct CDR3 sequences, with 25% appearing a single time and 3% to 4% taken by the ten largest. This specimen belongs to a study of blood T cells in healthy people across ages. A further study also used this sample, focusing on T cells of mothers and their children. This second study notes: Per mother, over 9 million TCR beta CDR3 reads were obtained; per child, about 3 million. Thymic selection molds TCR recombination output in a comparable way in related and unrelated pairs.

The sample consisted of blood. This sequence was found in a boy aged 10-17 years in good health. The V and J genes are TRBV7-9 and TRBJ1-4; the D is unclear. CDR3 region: CASSEGGHNEKLFF. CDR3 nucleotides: TGTGCCAGCAGCGAGGGCGGCCATAATGAAAAACTGTTTTTT.